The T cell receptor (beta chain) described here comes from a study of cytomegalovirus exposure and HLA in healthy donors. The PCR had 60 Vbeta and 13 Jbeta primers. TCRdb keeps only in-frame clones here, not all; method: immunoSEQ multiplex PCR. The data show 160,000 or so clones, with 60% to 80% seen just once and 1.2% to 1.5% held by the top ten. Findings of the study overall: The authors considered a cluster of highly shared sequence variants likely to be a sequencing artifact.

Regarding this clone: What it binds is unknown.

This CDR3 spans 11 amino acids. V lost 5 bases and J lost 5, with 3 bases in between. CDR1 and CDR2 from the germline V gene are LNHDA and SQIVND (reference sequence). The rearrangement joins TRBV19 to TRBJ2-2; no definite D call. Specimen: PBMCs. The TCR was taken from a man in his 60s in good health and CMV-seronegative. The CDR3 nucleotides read TGTGCCAGTAGTTTAACCGGGGAGCTGTTTTTT. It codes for CASSLTGELFF.